Listed below are T cell receptor beta chains from one sample, sequenced in a study of CD8 T cells in Susac syndrome. TCRdb ran MiXCR on the immunoSEQ multiplex PCR reads and lists one entry per CDR3 protein. The repertoire holds around 46,000 distinct CDR3 sequences, with roughly 92% as singletons. Sequencing was performed on CD8+ T cells from PBMCs. Source of these receptors: a human donor in good health. CDR3s include the opening cysteine and the closing phenylalanine or tryptophan. D genes are given only for firm matches. Some rows mark clone size as missing; the rest say once, few, many or name a class of expanded clone.

D | J | size | V | CDR3 | DNA
NA | TRBJ1-2 | NA | TRBV10-1 | CASSEYGGPLYGYTF | TGCGCCAGCAGTGAGTATGGGGGGCCCCTCTATGGCTACACCTTC
NA | TRBJ2-2 | NA | TRBV6-2/TRBV6-3 | CASSYSDRVYPGELFF | TGTGCCAGCAGTTACTCGGATCGGGTTTACCCCGGGGAGCTGTTTTTT
NA | TRBJ2-4 | once | TRBV11-2 | CASTSGRNIQYF | TGTGCCAGCACCTCCGGCCGAAACATTCAGTACTTC
NA | TRBJ1-1 | once | TRBV7-2 | CASSSPRQNTEAFF | TGTGCCAGCAGCTCCCCACGACAGAACACTGAAGCTTTCTTT
NA | TRBJ2-3 | NA | TRBV9 | CASSVLAGLFTDTQYF | TGTGCCAGCAGCGTCCTGGCGGGTCTTTTCACAGATACGCAGTATTTT
TRBD1 | TRBJ1-1 | NA | TRBV29-1 | CSVPQGFGNTEAFF | TGCAGCGTCCCACAGGGGTTTGGGAACACTGAAGCTTTCTTT
NA | TRBJ2-7 | NA | TRBV2 | CASRTKGGPLEQYF | TGTGCCAGCAGGACAAAGGGTGGGCCTCTCGAGCAGTACTTC
NA | TRBJ1-5 | NA | TRBV15 | CATSREGLSNQPQHF | TGTGCCACCAGCAGAGAGGGACTCAGCAATCAGCCCCAGCATTTT
NA | TRBJ2-1 | NA | TRBV12-3/TRBV12-4 | CASIPPGHRYNEQFF | TGTGCCAGCATCCCCCCAGGACACCGGTACAATGAGCAGTTCTTC
NA | TRBJ1-1 | medium-sized | TRBV6-1 | CASSFPVSTTEAFF | TGTGCCAGCAGTTTCCCGGTCAGTACCACTGAAGCTTTCTTT
NA | TRBJ2-1 | NA | TRBV7-9 | CASSLAPRDGEQFF | TGTGCCAGCAGCTTAGCTCCCAGAGATGGTGAGCAGTTCTTC
NA | TRBJ2-5 | NA | TRBV7-8 | CASSLDTEETQYF | TGTGCCAGTTCGCTGGACACTGAAGAGACCCAGTACTTC